These 15 T cell receptor beta chains came from one sample sequenced in a study of identical twins. TCRdb itself ran the 5' RACE reads through MiXCR, one entry per CDR3 protein. The sample contains around 550,000 distinct CDR3 sequences, around 15% of which appear only once. The sample was also linked to a second study, of yellow fever vaccine responses in identical twins.

Specimen: CD4+ T cells sorted from blood. Receptor source: a woman between 18 and 29 years old in good health.

This clonotype occurred many times. This chain links TRBV27 with TRBJ1-3; TRBD1 might be the D (6 bases). The V end lost 6 bases, the J end lost 0 bases, and 12 bases lay between the germline ends. The CDR3 is 15 residues long. The germline CDR1 and CDR2 sequences are MNHEY and SMNVEV (reference sequence). The CDR3 here is CASRPDRSSGNTIYF. For the CDR3, the DNA is TGTGCCAGCAGGCCCGACAGGAGCTCTGGAAACACCATATATTTT.

The V and J genes are TRBV6-5 and TRBJ1-5; perhaps TRBD1 as D (6 bases). Per the germline V gene, CDR1 is MNHEY and CDR2 is SVGAGI. The ends were cut back, 2 bases at V and 5 bases at J, with 16 bases in the middle. This CDR3 is 16 amino acids long. CDR3 loop: CASSYPQQGWDQPQHF. The DNA for the CDR3 is TGTGCCAGCAGTTACCCGCAACAGGGTTGGGATCAGCCCCAGCATTTT.

This chain connects TRBV5-4 to TRBJ2-1; D call uncertain. CDR3 size: 12 residues. Germline loops: CDR1 SGHNT, CDR2 YYREEE (reference sequence). The ends were cut back, 3 bases at V and 7 bases at J, with 8 bases in the middle. CDR3 DNA sequence: TGTGCCAGCAGCTCCCCGGATAATGAGCAGTTCTTC. Translated: CASSSPDNEQFF.

This clonotype came up many times. The chain has TRBV29-1 and TRBJ2-1, with unresolved D. The CDR3 has 13 residues. From germline, CDR1 is SQVTM and CDR2 ANQGSEA. Trimming shortened V by 5 bases and J by 5 bases, and 13 bases separated the two germline ends. This CDR3 is CSVHWKANNEQFF. For the CDR3, the DNA is TGCAGCGTTCATTGGAAGGCCAACAATGAGCAGTTCTTC.

This clonotype was found many times. The chain couples TRBV7-9 to TRBJ2-2, with TRBD1 matching over 9 bases. Germline V gives CDR1 SEHNR, CDR2 FQNEAQ (reference sequence). The J segment lost 2 bases and the V segment lost 1 base, leaving 2 bases of the junction unmatched. The CDR3 is made up of 16 amino acids. As DNA, the CDR3 is TGTGCCAGCAGCTTAGGGGGACAGGGAAACACCGGGGAGCTGTTTTTT. This sequence encodes CASSLGGQGNTGELFF.

The chain carries TRBV3-1 and TRBJ2-1, with 7 positions matching TRBD1. CDR3 length: 15 residues. With 4 bases clipped from V and 7 bases from J, the junction kept 10 bases outside the gene matches. Germline assignment: CDR1 LGHDT and CDR2 YNNKEL (reference sequence). The CDR3 sequence: CASSPPTGKINEQFF. The CDR3 nucleotides are TGTGCCAGCAGCCCCCCGACAGGGAAGATAAATGAGCAGTTCTTC.

This clonotype was picked up many times. The chain uses TRBV27 and TRBJ1-5; D not resolved. Germline values: CDR1 MNHEY, CDR2 SMNVEV (reference sequence). This CDR3 contains 15 residues. Trimming took off 9 bases at V and 4 bases at J, with 19 bases between the two ends. This chain's CDR3 is CASRVGGNPNQPQHF. In DNA, the CDR3 is TGTGCCAGTCGGGTTGGTGGGAACCCTAATCAGCCCCAGCATTTT.

J is TRBJ2-1 and V is TRBV5-1; 12 bases are a match to TRBD2. This CDR3 spans 14 amino acids. Germline values: CDR1 SGHRS, CDR2 YFSETQ. Unmatched junction bases numbered 10, after V lost 4 bases and J lost 14 bases. The CDR3 loop reads CASSQRTSGASEFF. In DNA form, the CDR3 reads TGCGCCAGCAGCCAGCGGACTAGCGGGGCCTCAGAGTTCTTC.

This clonotype was recorded a few times. The rearrangement links TRBV6-1 to TRBJ2-4; 9 bases map to TRBD2. V was clipped by 5 bases and J by 1 base; unmatched bases: 3. Germline V gene lookup returns CDR1 MNHNS and CDR2 SASEGT. The CDR3 totals 15 residues. For the CDR3, the DNA is TGTGCCAGCAGTATAGCGGGAGTGGCCAAAAACATTCAGTACTTC. Translated, it gives CASSIAGVAKNIQYF.

The sample holds a few counts of this clonotype. The rearrangement uses TRBV5-1 and TRBJ2-3, with no clear D. This CDR3 spans 17 amino acids. Between the trimmed V and J ends, which lost 1 base and 1 base, there was a span of 16 bases. The germline V gene has CDR1 SGHRS and CDR2 YFSETQ. CDR3: CASSLKSQSYGTDTQYF. As DNA, the CDR3 is TGCGCCAGCAGCTTGAAGTCACAGTCCTACGGCACAGATACGCAGTATTTT.

This clonotype came up a few times. This chain links TRBV29-1 with TRBJ2-5; 7 bases align to TRBD2. The CDR3 totals 13 residues. Germline assignment: CDR1 SQVTM and CDR2 ANQGSEA. Trimming at V came to 1 base and at J to 3 bases, leaving 2 bases not matched to a gene. CDR3 region: CSVEVLAEETQYF. DNA for the CDR3: TGCAGCGTTGAAGTTCTAGCGGAAGAGACCCAGTACTTC. Full variable domain (outside the CDR3, taken from reference TRBV29-1 and TRBJ2-5): SAVISQKPSRDICQRGTSLTIQCQVDSQVTMMFWYRQQPGQSLTLIATANQGSEATYESGFVIDKFPISRPNLTFSTLTVSNMSPEDSSIYLCSVEVLAEETQYFGPGTRLLVL.

This clonotype was seen many times. The chain recombines TRBV18 with TRBJ2-1; possibly TRBD2 for D (6 bases). Germline V CDR1 and CDR2: KGHSH, LQKENI. Trimming removed 8 bases at V and 1 base at J, with 12 bases between. This CDR3 region has 14 residues. The CDR3 protein is CASSPGGSYNEQFF. Written as DNA, the CDR3 is TGTGCCAGCAGTCCTGGGGGGTCCTACAATGAGCAGTTCTTC.

The chain has TRBV28 and TRBJ2-7; 7 bases line up with TRBD1. Germline V CDR1 and CDR2: MDHEN, SYDVKM. This CDR3 is 13 amino acids long. Unmatched junction bases numbered 9, after V lost 6 bases and J lost 7 bases. The CDR3 region is CASRKGTAREQYF. CDR3 nucleotide sequence: TGTGCCAGCAGAAAGGGGACAGCGAGGGAGCAGTACTTC.

This sequence joins TRBV12-3 or TRBV12-4 and TRBJ1-2; D possibly corresponds to TRBD1 (6 bases). This CDR3 region has 15 residues. V lost 4 bases, J lost 6 bases, and 18 bases lay in between. DNA of the CDR3: TGTGCCAGCAGTTGGGGCGGGCCAAGACAGGATGGCTACACCTTC. Translated, it gives CASSWGGPRQDGYTF.

This chain uses TRBV28 with TRBJ2-7; 8 bases are a match to TRBD1. Germline V gene data show CDR1 as MDHEN and CDR2 as SYDVKM. V shed 9 bases and J 5 bases; nucleotides not matched to a gene: 12. The CDR3 covers 14 residues. CDR3 sequence reads: CASGTTDRAHEQYV. The DNA for the CDR3 is TGTGCCAGTGGAACGACGGACAGGGCGCACGAGCAGTACGTC.